A single sample gave rise to the 12 T cell receptor beta chains below, sequenced in a study of blood T cell repertoires in COVID-19. Sequencing used immunoSEQ multiplex PCR; TCRdb keeps in-frame clones, though not all of them. Of fewer than 300,000 clones in the sample, approximately 90% were seen once. Sequences were obtained from PBMCs or T cells enriched from blood (not recorded which). All receptors come from a man aged 35-49 years who had recovered from COVID-19.

The CDR3: CASSPRQVRDEQYF. DNA for the CDR3: TGTGCCAGCAGCCCGAGACAGGTGAGGGACGAGCAGTACTTC. J is TRBJ2-7 and V is TRBV7-2; D is possibly TRBD1 (6 bases). CDR1 and CDR2 (germline): SGHTA, FQGNSA. This CDR3 is 14 amino acids long. V gave up 5 bases and J gave up 5 bases, with 16 bases separating them.

This chain uses TRBV5-4 with TRBJ2-4, with 9 bases aligning to TRBD1. The CDR3 is 17 amino acids. V trimming: 4 bases; J trimming: 0 bases; junction bases outside the gene matches: 8. CDR1 is SGHNT, CDR2 YYREEE, per germline (reference sequence). CDR3 bases: TGTGCCAGCAGCCGGGACAGGGCCACTATAGCCAAAAACATTCAGTACTTC. Translation: CASSRDRATIAKNIQYF.

The chain couples TRBV29-1 to TRBJ2-1; TRBD1 agrees at 8 bases. This CDR3 is 14 amino acids long. Germline loops: CDR1 SQVTM, CDR2 ANQGSEA. V dropped 1 base and J dropped 5; count of bases not matched to a gene: 4. The CDR3 protein is CSVEGQGAHNEQFF. CDR3 sequence (DNA): TGCAGCGTTGAAGGGCAGGGGGCCCACAATGAGCAGTTCTTC.

The chain joins TRBV12-3 or TRBV12-4 to TRBJ2-1; tentatively, D is TRBD2 (5 bases). V dropped 7 bases and J dropped 6 bases, with 13 bases sitting between them. This CDR3 has 13 amino acids. CDR3 sequence (DNA): TGTGCCAGCACCCCCGGGGTCAGCAATGAGCAGTTCTTC. It encodes CASTPGVSNEQFF.

J is TRBJ1-1 and V is TRBV29-1, with D hard to call. The CDR3 loop spans 12 amino acids. Germline CDR1 and CDR2: SQVTM and ANQGSEA. Trimming stripped 2 bases from V and 5 bases from J, with 9 bases between. The CDR3 is CSVEKGGTEAFF. The CDR3 DNA sequence: TGCAGCGTTGAAAAGGGAGGAACTGAAGCTTTCTTT.

The V gene is TRBV19, the J gene TRBJ1-2; D perhaps matches TRBD1 (6 bases). The germline V gene has CDR1 LNHDA and CDR2 SQIVND (reference sequence). The V end lost 1 base, the J end lost 2 bases, and 11 bases lay between the germline ends. The CDR3 is 15 amino acids. DNA for the CDR3: TGTGCCAGTAGTATAGTCACAGGGTCAAACTATGGCTACACCTTC. Its translation: CASSIVTGSNYGYTF.

This chain connects TRBV19 to TRBJ2-5, with D uncertain. V lost 8 bases to trimming and J lost 2 bases, with 9 bases between them. The CDR3 has 12 amino acids. The germline gives CDR1 LNHDA, CDR2 SQIVND (reference sequence). The DNA for the CDR3 is TGTGCCAGTGGCACAGTACAAGAGACCCAGTACTTC. Translated, it gives CASGTVQETQYF.

The rearrangement joins TRBV7-9 to TRBJ2-2; 8 bases line up with TRBD2. After removal of 8 bases from V and 3 bases from J, the junction contained 11 bases not matched to a gene. The CDR3 has 16 amino acids. Per the germline V gene, CDR1 is SEHNR and CDR2 is FQNEAQ (reference sequence). The CDR3 reads CASPPFGREDTGELFF. CDR3 bases: TGTGCCAGCCCTCCCTTTGGGCGGGAGGACACCGGGGAGCTGTTTTTT.

The chain employs TRBV28 and TRBJ2-7; tentatively, D is TRBD1 (7 bases). Trimming left V 10 bases short and J 4 bases short, with 11 bases between. The CDR3 runs 11 residues. The germline V gene has CDR1 MDHEN and CDR2 SYDVKM. The CDR3 coding sequence is TGTGCCATCCAGGGGGGTTACGAGCAGTACTTC. It translates to CAIQGGYEQYF.

The rearrangement joins TRBV4-1 to TRBJ2-1; D may be TRBD2 (5 bases). Germline CDR1 is MGHRA and CDR2 is YSYEKL. Trimming removed 0 bases at V and 9 bases at J, with 9 bases between. The CDR3 is made up of 13 amino acids. Here the CDR3 DNA reads TGCGCCAGCAGCCAAGAGAGGACTGGTGAGCAGTTCTTC. Translating it yields CASSQERTGEQFF.

CDR3 sequence reads: CASSIGEVRVRAFF. The CDR3, as DNA: TGTGCCAGTAGTATCGGAGAGGTTCGGGTTAGAGCTTTCTTT. The V call is TRBV19, the J call TRBJ1-1, with D unresolved. The V gene's germline CDR1 is LNHDA and CDR2 SQIVND (reference sequence). This CDR3 is 14 amino acids long. Deletions cut 3 bases from V and 10 bases from J, with 18 bases between.

J is TRBJ2-7 and V is TRBV27; 15 bases match TRBD2. The CDR3 spans 16 residues. With V trimmed by 6 bases and J by 2 bases, 5 bases remained unmatched. Germline V gene data show CDR1 as MNHEY and CDR2 as SMNVEV (reference sequence). CDR3 in DNA: TGTGCCAGCAGGGGGGGACTAGCGGGAGGCGCCTACGAGCAGTACTTC. This sequence encodes CASRGGLAGGAYEQYF.